Following are 27 T cell receptor beta chains from one sample sequenced in a study of PD-1 blockade in mismatch repair-deficient tumors. TCRdb's table, derived via immunoSEQ multiplex PCR, lists solely in-frame clones and lacks some. The sample has 38,000 or so clones, about 85% seen once. Specimen: peripheral blood, collected around 76 weeks after starting pembrolizumab. Every receptor here comes from an adult with mismatch repair-deficient cancer.

The chain couples TRBV6-5 to TRBJ1-3; TRBD1 might be the D (5 bases). CDR1 MNHEY and CDR2 SVGAGI come from the germline V gene. The V and J ends lost 0 bases and 4 bases respectively, with 10 bases between them. The CDR3 runs to 15 residues. The DNA of the CDR3 is TGTGCCAGCAGTTACTCCACAGGTTCCGGAAACACCATATATTTT. Its translation: CASSYSTGSGNTIYF.

The rearrangement joins TRBV19 to TRBJ1-1; possibly TRBD1 for D (6 bases). Per the germline V gene, CDR1 is LNHDA and CDR2 is SQIVND (reference sequence). This CDR3 region has 14 residues. Trimming stripped 5 bases from V and 10 bases from J, with 20 bases between. DNA for the CDR3: TGTGCCAGTAGTCCGGGAGAGGGGGGCGCGGGAGCTTTCTTT. Translated: CASSPGEGGAGAFF.

This chain connects TRBV11-1 to TRBJ2-1, with TRBD1 as a possible D gene (5 bases). The V end lost 2 bases, the J end lost 4 bases, and 12 bases lay between the germline ends. This CDR3 comprises 15 residues. Germline CDR1 reads SGHAT; CDR2 reads FQDESV (reference sequence). The CDR3 here is CASSLSDRPYNEQFF. The CDR3 DNA reads as TGTGCCAGCAGCTTAAGTGACAGACCATACAATGAGCAGTTCTTC.

This chain connects TRBV30 to TRBJ2-5; 10 bases are shared with TRBD2. Trimming removed 3 bases from V and 1 base from J; junction bases left unmatched: 5. Germline CDR1 reads GTSNPN; CDR2 reads SVGIG (reference sequence). This CDR3 spans 15 amino acids. In DNA, the CDR3 is TGTGCCTGGAGCAGAGCGGGAGGGCTCCAAGAGACCCAGTACTTC. Translation: CAWSRAGGLQETQYF.

The chain couples TRBV6-1 to TRBJ1-5; 7 positions match TRBD1. Trimming removed 2 bases from V and 4 bases from J; junction bases left unmatched: 5. This CDR3 is 15 amino acids long. CDR1 MNHNS and CDR2 SASEGT come from the germline V gene. The chain's CDR3 is CASSETRGLNQPQHF. In DNA, the CDR3 is TGTGCCAGCAGTGAAACGAGGGGGCTGAATCAGCCCCAGCATTTT.

This clone was picked up a small number of times. The genes are TRBV6-1 and TRBJ1-1, with unresolved D. The V end lost 5 bases, the J end lost 2 bases, and 15 bases lay between the germline ends. This CDR3 comprises 15 residues. The germline CDR1 and CDR2 sequences are MNHNS and SASEGT. The chain's CDR3 is CASSRSSGLNTEAFF. For the CDR3, the DNA is TGTGCCAGCAGTAGATCATCGGGGTTAAACACTGAAGCTTTCTTT.

V gene TRBV11-2 combines with J gene TRBJ1-3; D gene uncertain. The CDR3 has 17 amino acids. The V gene lost 3 bases and the J gene lost 0 bases, with 15 bases spanning the gap. Germline V gene sequence: CDR1 SGHAT, CDR2 FQNNGV. The CDR3 loop reads CASSFSVSSFSGNTIYF. The CDR3 DNA reads TGTGCCAGCAGCTTCTCAGTCAGTTCTTTCTCTGGAAACACCATATATTTT. The complete variable domain, with remaining parts taken from reference TRBV11-2 and TRBJ1-3, reads EAGVAQSPRYKIIEKRQSVAFWCNPISGHATLYWYQQILGQGPKLLIQFQNNGVVDDSQLPKDRFSAERLKGVDSTLKIQPAKLEDSAVYLCASSFSVSSFSGNTIYFGEGSWLTVV.

J is TRBJ1-2 and V is TRBV6-4; D remains ambiguous. V lost 0 bases, J lost 4 bases, and 12 bases lay in between. The V gene's germline CDR1 is MRHNA and CDR2 SNTAGT. This CDR3 has 15 residues. CDR3 sequence: CASSDSSNGIYGYTF. The CDR3 coding sequence is TGTGCCAGCAGTGACTCGAGTAACGGAATCTATGGCTACACCTTC.

The CDR3 sequence is CASQTSRETQYF. DNA of the CDR3: TGTGCCAGCCAAACTAGTAGAGAGACCCAGTACTTC. The J gene is TRBJ2-5, the V gene TRBV2; tentative D call: TRBD2 (5 bases). CDR3 length equals 12 residues. V lost 8 bases and J lost 4, with 11 bases in between. Germline V CDR1 and CDR2: SNHLY, FYNNEI.

The chain combines TRBV6-5 with TRBJ1-3, with 7 bases fitting TRBD1. The CDR3 covers 15 residues. V lost 6 bases, J lost 0 bases, and 5 bases stayed unmatched. Germline assignment: CDR1 MNHEY and CDR2 SVGAGI. CDR3 in DNA: TGTGCCAGCAGCCGCGACAGGGACTCTGGAAACACCATATATTTT. It specifies CASSRDRDSGNTIYF.

This chain joins TRBV2 and TRBJ2-1; TRBD1 aligns across 8 bases. This CDR3 spans 12 amino acids. Germline CDR1 reads SNHLY; CDR2 reads FYNNEI. V trimming: 6 bases; J trimming: 10 bases; junction bases outside the gene matches: 5. CDR3 nucleotide sequence: TGTGCCAGCAGGACAGGGGTGGAAGAGCAGTTCTTC. It specifies CASRTGVEEQFF.

The J gene is TRBJ1-5, the V gene TRBV6-1; no firm D call. The germline V gene encodes CDR1 MNHNS and CDR2 SASEGT. The CDR3 covers 13 residues. The V end was cut by 7 bases, the J end by 6 bases, with 13 bases between. The CDR3 DNA is TGTGCCAGCACCGGACCCCTTGGTCAGCCCCAGCATTTT. It specifies CASTGPLGQPQHF.

As DNA, the CDR3 is TGTGCCAGCAGCACTGTCCCGGGACAGGGAACGAGTGAGCAGTTCTTC. This encodes CASSTVPGQGTSEQFF. The chain combines TRBV5-4 with TRBJ2-1, with 9 bases that match TRBD1. V lost 4 bases and J lost 9; bases outside the gene matches: 14. Germline CDR1 is SGHNT and CDR2 is YYREEE (reference sequence). The CDR3 is 16 amino acids.

A single count supports this clone. The chain couples TRBV27 to TRBJ1-5; possible D gene TRBD1, 5 bases. The germline V gene encodes CDR1 MNHEY and CDR2 SMNVEV (reference sequence). This CDR3 is 15 amino acids long. Between the trimmed V and J ends, which lost 4 bases and 2 bases, there was a span of 12 bases. Here the CDR3 reads CASSWGRGGNQPQHF. The CDR3, as DNA: TGTGCCAGCAGTTGGGGGAGGGGAGGCAATCAGCCCCAGCATTTT.

The V gene is TRBV7-2, the J gene TRBJ2-1; TRBD2 is a possible D gene (6 bases). Germline CDR1 and CDR2: SGHTA and FQGNSA. The CDR3 runs to 15 residues. V was trimmed by 0 bases and J by 3 bases, leaving 9 bases between them. In DNA, the CDR3 is TGTGCCAGCAGCTTAGCACTCGGGAGCTACAATGAGCAGTTCTTC. Protein: CASSLALGSYNEQFF.

This chain uses TRBV2 with TRBJ2-1, with D tentatively TRBD2 (6 bases). The ends were cut back, 7 bases at V and 2 bases at J, with 18 bases in the middle. The CDR3 totals 16 residues. Germline V lookup: CDR1 SNHLY, CDR2 FYNNEI. In nucleotides, the CDR3 is TGTGCCAGCACTTCGCTAGCGACTCTAACCTACAATGAGCAGTTCTTC. Amino acids: CASTSLATLTYNEQFF.

This sequence joins TRBV5-5 and TRBJ2-5, with 9 bases aligning to TRBD2. In germline, CDR1 is SGHKS, CDR2 YYEKEE (reference sequence). Losses at the gene ends were 0 bases for V and 1 base for J; bases not matched to a gene: 7. This CDR3 spans 17 amino acids. The CDR3 here is CASSLAGLARRQETQYF. In DNA form, the CDR3 reads TGTGCCAGCAGCTTGGCTGGACTAGCGCGACGCCAAGAGACCCAGTACTTC.

This clone was seen a few times. In nucleotides, the CDR3 is TGTGCCAGCAGTGAAACCACAGGGAGAGCTTTCTTT. It codes for CASSETTGRAFF. The chain employs TRBV2 and TRBJ1-1; tentatively, D is TRBD1 (6 bases). This CDR3 comprises 12 residues. The V gene lost 2 bases and the J gene lost 10 bases, with 11 bases spanning the gap. Germline CDR1 SNHLY, CDR2 FYNNEI.

This chain uses TRBV6-6 with TRBJ1-1; TRBD1 is a possible D gene (5 bases). Germline assignment: CDR1 MNHNY and CDR2 SVGAGI (reference sequence). Between the trimmed V and J ends, which lost 4 bases and 1 base, there was a span of 10 bases. The CDR3 contains 14 residues. The CDR3 region has the DNA TGTGCCAGCAGTTTATCGACAGCGAACACTGAAGCTTTCTTT. This sequence encodes CASSLSTANTEAFF.

This clone was recorded once. The rearrangement joins TRBV9 to TRBJ1-2; 8 positions match TRBD1. V shed 3 bases and J 6 bases; nucleotides not matched to a gene: 19. Germline loops: CDR1 SGDLS, CDR2 YYNGEE. The length of the CDR3 is 18 residues. Here the CDR3 DNA reads TGTGCCAGCAGCGGCTCGTCCAGACTCAAGACAGGGGCGGATGGCTACACCTTC. Residues: CASSGSSRLKTGADGYTF.

The chain couples TRBV25-1 to TRBJ2-2; 7 bases agree with TRBD2. The germline gives CDR1 MGHDK, CDR2 SYGVNS. V lost 4 bases to trimming and J lost 5 bases; unmatched junction nucleotides: 7. The CDR3 has 15 amino acids. The CDR3 nucleotides read TGTGCCAGCAGTGCCCTAGCGGAGTCTACCGGGGAGCTGTTTTTT. Its translation is CASSALAESTGELFF.

The CDR3: CASTTAKGGTEAFF. DNA of the CDR3: TGTGCCAGCACTACGGCCAAGGGGGGAACTGAAGCTTTCTTT. The chain employs TRBV5-6 and TRBJ1-1; possible D gene TRBD1, 6 bases. The CDR3 totals 14 residues. Germline V CDR1 and CDR2: SGHDT, YYEEEE. Trimming took 6 bases from V and 5 from J, leaving 17 bases between them.

This clone occurred once. The rearrangement joins TRBV2 to TRBJ2-4; D is ambiguous. V was pared by 3 bases and J by 3 bases, with 15 bases between. CDR1 and CDR2 from the germline V gene are SNHLY and FYNNEI. The CDR3 totals 16 residues. The CDR3, as DNA: TGTGCCAGCAGTGAGGATCGGGCCCGATACAAAAACATTCAGTACTTC. This sequence encodes CASSEDRARYKNIQYF.

V is TRBV6-5 and J is TRBJ2-3; D is undetermined. Germline lookup yields CDR1 MNHEY and CDR2 SVGAGI. CDR3 length equals 12 residues. The V gene lost 6 bases and the J gene lost 6 bases, with 10 bases spanning the gap. The CDR3 reads CASSRREDTQYF. The DNA for the CDR3 is TGTGCCAGCAGCCGGCGTGAGGATACGCAGTATTTT.

This sequence joins TRBV9 and TRBJ1-3; D not certain. Germline V gene lookup returns CDR1 SGDLS and CDR2 YYNGEE. V gave up 3 bases and J gave up 0 bases, with 13 bases separating them. The CDR3 is made up of 16 amino acids. CDR3 sequence reads: CASSAKLMGSGNTIYF. The CDR3 region has the DNA TGTGCCAGCAGCGCAAAACTTATGGGCTCTGGAAACACCATATATTTT. Full variable domain (rest looked up from reference TRBV9 and TRBJ1-3): DSGVTQTPKHLITATGQRVTLRCSPRSGDLSVYWYQQSLDQGLQFLIQYYNGEERAKGNILERFSAQQFPDLHSELNLSSLELGDSALYFCASSAKLMGSGNTIYFGEGSWLTVV.

The chain uses TRBV6-6 and TRBJ1-2; weak D call: TRBD1 (5 bases). CDR3 size: 15 residues. V was pared by 7 bases and J by 0 bases, with 15 bases between. CDR1 and CDR2 (germline): MNHNY, SVGAGI (reference sequence). CDR3 protein: CASITGGVTNYGYTF. DNA of the CDR3: TGTGCCAGCATCACCGGGGGTGTTACTAACTATGGCTACACCTTC.

The chain carries TRBV6-6 and TRBJ2-2; 11 nucleotides match TRBD1. The germline CDR1 and CDR2 sequences are MNHNY and SVGAGI (reference sequence). This CDR3 has 14 amino acids. With 5 bases clipped from V and 6 bases from J, the junction kept 2 bases outside the gene matches. CDR3 DNA: TGTGCCAGCAGTCCGGACAGGGGGCCCGGGGAGCTGTTTTTT. As protein: CASSPDRGPGELFF.